This note documents a single TCR beta chain sequence. Trimming removed 6 bases at V and 5 bases at J, with 32 bases between. The CDR3 covers 19 residues. Germline V gene sequence: CDR1 MDHEN, CDR2 SYDVKM. The data are from a study of shared clonotypes between healthy human individuals. Cells designated naive CD8 were CD45RO-negative and were positively selected for CCR7, with terminally differentiated effector memory CD45RA+ cells excluded. This table comes from immunoSEQ multiplex PCR, and its TCRdb copy is limited to in-frame clones, with some not included. The sample includes approximately 2,200,000 clones, more than 85% seen only once; the top ten take around 1.7%.

The V gene is TRBV28, the J gene TRBJ2-7, with D perhaps TRBD2 (6 bases). The sample was naive CD8+ T cells from PBMCs. This TCR was recovered from a man between 18 and 35 years old in good health. Some clones in this sample may be carry-over from other donors' samples. This chain's CDR3 is CASSPLGNRILASVHEQYF. CDR3 DNA sequence: TGTGCCAGCAGCCCTTTGGGGAACAGGATTTTGGCTAGCGTCCACGAGCAGTACTTC.